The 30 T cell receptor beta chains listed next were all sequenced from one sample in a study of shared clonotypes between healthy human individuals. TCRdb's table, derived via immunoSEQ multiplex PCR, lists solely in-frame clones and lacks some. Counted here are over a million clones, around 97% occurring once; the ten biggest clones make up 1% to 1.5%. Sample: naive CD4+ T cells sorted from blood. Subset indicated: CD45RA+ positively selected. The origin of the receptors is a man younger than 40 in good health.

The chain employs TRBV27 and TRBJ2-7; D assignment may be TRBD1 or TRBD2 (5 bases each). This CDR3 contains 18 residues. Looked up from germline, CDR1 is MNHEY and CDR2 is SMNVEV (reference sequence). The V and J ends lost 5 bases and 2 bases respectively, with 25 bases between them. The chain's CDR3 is CASSHIPSPGRRAYEQYF. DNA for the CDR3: TGTGCCAGCAGTCATATCCCATCCCCGGGACGGAGAGCCTACGAGCAGTACTTC.

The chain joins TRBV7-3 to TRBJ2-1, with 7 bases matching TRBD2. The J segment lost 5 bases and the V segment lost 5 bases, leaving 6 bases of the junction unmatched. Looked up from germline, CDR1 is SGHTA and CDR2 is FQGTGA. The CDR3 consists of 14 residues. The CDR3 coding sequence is TGTGCCAGCAGCCGACAACGGGGGGACAATGAGCAGTTCTTC. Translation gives CASSRQRGDNEQFF.

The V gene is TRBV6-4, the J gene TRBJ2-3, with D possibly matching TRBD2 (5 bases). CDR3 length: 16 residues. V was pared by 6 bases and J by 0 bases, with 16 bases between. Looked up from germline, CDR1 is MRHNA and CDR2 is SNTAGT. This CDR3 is CASSPRARGSTDTQYF. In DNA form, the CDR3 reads TGTGCCAGCAGCCCTCGGGCCCGGGGAAGCACAGATACGCAGTATTTT.

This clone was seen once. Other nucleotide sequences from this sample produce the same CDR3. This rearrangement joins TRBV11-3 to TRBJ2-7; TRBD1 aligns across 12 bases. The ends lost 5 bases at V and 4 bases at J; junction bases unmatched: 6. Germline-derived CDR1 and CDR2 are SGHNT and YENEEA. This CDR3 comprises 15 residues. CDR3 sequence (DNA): TGTGCCAGCAGCCCAGGGACAGGGGGCTCGTACGAGCAGTACTTC. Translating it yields CASSPGTGGSYEQYF. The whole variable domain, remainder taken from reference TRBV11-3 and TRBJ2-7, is EAGVVQSPRYKIIEKKQPVAFWCNPISGHNTLYWYLQNLGQGPELLIRYENEEAVDDSQLPKDRFSAERLKGVDSTLKIQPAELGDSAVYLCASSPGTGGSYEQYFGPGTRLTVT.

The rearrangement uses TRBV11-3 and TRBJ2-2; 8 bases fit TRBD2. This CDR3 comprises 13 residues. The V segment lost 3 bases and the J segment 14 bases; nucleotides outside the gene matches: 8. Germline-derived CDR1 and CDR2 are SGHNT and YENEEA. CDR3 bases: TGTGCCAGCAGCTTGGGTGGGGTAGCGGGACTGTTTTTT. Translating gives CASSLGGVAGLFF.

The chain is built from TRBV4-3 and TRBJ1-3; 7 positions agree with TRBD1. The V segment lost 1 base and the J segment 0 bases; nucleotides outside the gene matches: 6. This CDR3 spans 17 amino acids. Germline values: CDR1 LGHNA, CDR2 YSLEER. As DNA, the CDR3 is TGCGCCAGCAGCCAAGGGACAGGTCCTAACTCTGGAAACACCATATATTTT. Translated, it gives CASSQGTGPNSGNTIYF.

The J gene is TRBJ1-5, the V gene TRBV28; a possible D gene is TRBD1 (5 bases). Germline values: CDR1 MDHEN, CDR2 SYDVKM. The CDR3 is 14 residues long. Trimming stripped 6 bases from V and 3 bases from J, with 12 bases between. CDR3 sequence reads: CASRRGRDNQPQHF. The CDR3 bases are TGTGCCAGCAGGAGGGGCAGGGACAATCAGCCCCAGCATTTT.

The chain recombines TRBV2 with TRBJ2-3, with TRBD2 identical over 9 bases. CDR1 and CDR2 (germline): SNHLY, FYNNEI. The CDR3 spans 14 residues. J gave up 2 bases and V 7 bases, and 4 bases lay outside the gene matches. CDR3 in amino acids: CASTSGAYTDTQYF. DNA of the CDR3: TGTGCCAGCACTAGCGGGGCGTACACAGATACGCAGTATTTT.

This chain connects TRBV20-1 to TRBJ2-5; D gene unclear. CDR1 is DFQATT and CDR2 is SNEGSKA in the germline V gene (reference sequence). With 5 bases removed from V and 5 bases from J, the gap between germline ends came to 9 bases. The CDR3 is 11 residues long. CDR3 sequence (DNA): TGCAGTGCTGGAATATTGGAGACCCAGTACTTC. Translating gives CSAGILETQYF.

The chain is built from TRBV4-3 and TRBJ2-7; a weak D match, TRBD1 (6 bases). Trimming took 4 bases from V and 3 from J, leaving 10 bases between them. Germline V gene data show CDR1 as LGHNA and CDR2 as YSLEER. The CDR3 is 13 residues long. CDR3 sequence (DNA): TGCGCCAGCAGCCTAACACAGGGCTACGAGCAGTACTTC. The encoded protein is CASSLTQGYEQYF.

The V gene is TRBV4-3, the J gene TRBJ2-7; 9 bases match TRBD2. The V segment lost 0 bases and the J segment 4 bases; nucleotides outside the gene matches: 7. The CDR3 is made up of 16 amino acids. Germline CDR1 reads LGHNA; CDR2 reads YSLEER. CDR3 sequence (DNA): TGCGCCAGCAGCCAAGATCCTAGCGGGGCGAGTTACGAGCAGTACTTC. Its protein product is CASSQDPSGASYEQYF.

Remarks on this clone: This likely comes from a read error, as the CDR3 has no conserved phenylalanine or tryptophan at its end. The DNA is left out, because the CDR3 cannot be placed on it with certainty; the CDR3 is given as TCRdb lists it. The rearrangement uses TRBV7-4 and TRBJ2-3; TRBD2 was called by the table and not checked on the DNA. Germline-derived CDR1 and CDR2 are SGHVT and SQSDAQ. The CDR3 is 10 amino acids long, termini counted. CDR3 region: CASSQRSGFR.

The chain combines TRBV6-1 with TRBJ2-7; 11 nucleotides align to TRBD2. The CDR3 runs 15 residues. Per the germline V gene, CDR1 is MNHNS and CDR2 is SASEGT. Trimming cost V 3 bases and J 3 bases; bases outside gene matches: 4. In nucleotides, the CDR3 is TGTGCCAGCAGTGAGACTAGCGGGACCCTCTACGAGCAGTACTTC. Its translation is CASSETSGTLYEQYF.

CDR3 DNA: TGTGCCAGCAGCTTGGCCGGAGGGAGAGAGACCCAGTACTTC. As protein: CASSLAGGRETQYF. This chain uses TRBV7-6 with TRBJ2-5; tentative D call: TRBD2 (6 bases). Germline V lookup: CDR1 SGHVS, CDR2 FNYEAQ. The ends were cut back, 3 bases at V and 4 bases at J, with 12 bases in the middle. CDR3 length: 14 amino acids.

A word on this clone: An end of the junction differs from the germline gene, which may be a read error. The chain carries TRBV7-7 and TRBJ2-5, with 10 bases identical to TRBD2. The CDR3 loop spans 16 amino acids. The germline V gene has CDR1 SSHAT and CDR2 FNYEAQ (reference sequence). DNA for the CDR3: TGTGCTAGCACCAAAGGGACTAGCGCTGGACAAGAGACCCAGTACTTC. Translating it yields CASTKGTSAGQETQYF.

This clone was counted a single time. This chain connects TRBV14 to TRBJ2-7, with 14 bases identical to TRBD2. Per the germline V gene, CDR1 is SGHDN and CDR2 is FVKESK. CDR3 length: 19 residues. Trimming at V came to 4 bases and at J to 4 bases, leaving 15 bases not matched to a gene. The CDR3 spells CASSPIPPGTSGRTYEQYF. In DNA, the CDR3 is TGTGCCAGCAGCCCAATCCCACCCGGGACTAGCGGGAGAACGTACGAGCAGTACTTC.

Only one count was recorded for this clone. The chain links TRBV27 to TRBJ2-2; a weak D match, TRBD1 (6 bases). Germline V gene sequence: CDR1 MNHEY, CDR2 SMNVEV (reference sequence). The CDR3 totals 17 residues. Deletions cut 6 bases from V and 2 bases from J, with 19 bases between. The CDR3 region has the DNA TGTGCCAGCAGCCTCCTCGGGGCAGGGGATAACACCGGGGAGCTGTTTTTT. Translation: CASSLLGAGDNTGELFF.

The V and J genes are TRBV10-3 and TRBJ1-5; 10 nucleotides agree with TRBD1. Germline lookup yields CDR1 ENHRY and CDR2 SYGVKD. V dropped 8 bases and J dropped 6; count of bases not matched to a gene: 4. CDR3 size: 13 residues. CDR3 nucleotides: TGTGCCATCGGACAGGGGGATTTTCAGCCCCAGCATTTT. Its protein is CAIGQGDFQPQHF.

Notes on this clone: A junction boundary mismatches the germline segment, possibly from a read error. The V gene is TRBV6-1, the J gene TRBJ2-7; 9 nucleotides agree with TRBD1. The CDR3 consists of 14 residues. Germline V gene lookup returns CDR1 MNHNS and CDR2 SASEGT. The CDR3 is CASSAGTGSFEQYF. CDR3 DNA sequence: TGTGCCAGCAGTGCCGGGACAGGGTCCTTCGAGCAGTACTTC.

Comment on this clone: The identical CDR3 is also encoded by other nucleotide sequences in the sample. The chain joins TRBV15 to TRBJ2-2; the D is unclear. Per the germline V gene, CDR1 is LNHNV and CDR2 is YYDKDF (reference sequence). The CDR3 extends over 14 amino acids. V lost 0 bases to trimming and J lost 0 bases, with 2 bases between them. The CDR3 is CATSRDPNTGELFF. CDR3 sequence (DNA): TGTGCCACCAGCAGAGATCCGAACACCGGGGAGCTGTTTTTT.

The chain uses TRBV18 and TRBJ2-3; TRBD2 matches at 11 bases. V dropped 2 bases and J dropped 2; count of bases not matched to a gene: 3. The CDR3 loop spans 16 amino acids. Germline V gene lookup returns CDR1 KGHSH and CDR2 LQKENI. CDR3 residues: CASSPFSGRATDTQYF. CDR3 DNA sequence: TGTGCCAGCTCACCATTTAGCGGGAGGGCCACAGATACGCAGTATTTT.

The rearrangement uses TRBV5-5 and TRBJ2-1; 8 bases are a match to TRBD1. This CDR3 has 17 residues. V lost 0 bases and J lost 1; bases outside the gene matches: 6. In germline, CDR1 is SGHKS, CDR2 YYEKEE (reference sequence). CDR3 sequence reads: CASSLAGGRPSYNEQFF. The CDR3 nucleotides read TGTGCCAGCAGCTTGGCAGGGGGCAGACCGTCCTACAATGAGCAGTTCTTC. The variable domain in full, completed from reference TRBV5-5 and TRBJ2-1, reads DAGVTQSPTHLIKTRGQQVTLRCSPISGHKSVSWYQQVLGQGPQFIFQYYEKEERGRGNFPDRFSARQFPNYSSELNVNALLLGDSALYLCASSLAGGRPSYNEQFFGPGTRLTVL.

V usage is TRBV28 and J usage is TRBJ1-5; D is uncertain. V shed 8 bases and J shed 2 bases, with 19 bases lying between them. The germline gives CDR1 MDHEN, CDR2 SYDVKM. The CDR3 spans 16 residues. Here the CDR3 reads CASGRVGRGGNQPQHF. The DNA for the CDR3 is TGTGCCAGCGGGCGGGTCGGGCGCGGGGGCAATCAGCCCCAGCATTTT.

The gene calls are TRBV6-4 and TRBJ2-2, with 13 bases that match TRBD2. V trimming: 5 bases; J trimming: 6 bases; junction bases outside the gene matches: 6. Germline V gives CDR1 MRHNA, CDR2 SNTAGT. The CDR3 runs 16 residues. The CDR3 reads CASSNTSGRASGELFF. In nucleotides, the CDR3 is TGTGCCAGCAGTAACACTAGCGGGAGGGCGTCCGGGGAGCTGTTTTTT.

This CDR3 is CASSMGTGRMEQFF. The CDR3 DNA is TGTGCCAGTAGTATGGGGACAGGCCGTATGGAGCAGTTCTTC. This chain uses TRBV19 with TRBJ2-1, with 8 bases lining up with TRBD1. The CDR3 is 14 amino acids. Per the germline V gene, CDR1 is LNHDA and CDR2 is SQIVND (reference sequence). V shed 3 bases, J shed 10 bases, and the junction held 8 bases outside the gene matches.

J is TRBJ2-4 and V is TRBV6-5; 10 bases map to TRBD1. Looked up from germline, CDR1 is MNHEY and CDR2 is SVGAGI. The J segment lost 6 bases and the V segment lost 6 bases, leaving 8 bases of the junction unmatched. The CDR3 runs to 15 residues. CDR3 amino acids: CASRFPGQGGNIQYF. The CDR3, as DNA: TGTGCCAGCAGATTTCCCGGACAGGGGGGAAACATTCAGTACTTC.

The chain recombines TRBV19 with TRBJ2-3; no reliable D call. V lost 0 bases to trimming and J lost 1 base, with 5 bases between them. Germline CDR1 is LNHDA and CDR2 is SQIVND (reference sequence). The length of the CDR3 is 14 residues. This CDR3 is CASSIDSGTDTQYF. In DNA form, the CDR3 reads TGTGCCAGTAGTATAGATTCCGGCACAGATACGCAGTATTTT.

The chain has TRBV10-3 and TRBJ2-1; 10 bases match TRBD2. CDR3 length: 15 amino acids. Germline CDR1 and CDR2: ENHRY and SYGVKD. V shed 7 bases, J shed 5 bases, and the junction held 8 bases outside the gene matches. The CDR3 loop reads CAIMEKGLADNEQFF. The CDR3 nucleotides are TGTGCCATCATGGAGAAAGGACTAGCGGACAATGAGCAGTTCTTC.

The CDR3 spells CASSHQGLTGELFF. CDR3 nucleotides: TGTGCCAGCAGTCACCAGGGACTTACCGGGGAGCTGTTTTTT. The V call is TRBV28, the J call TRBJ2-2, with D maybe TRBD2 (6 bases). V gave up 5 bases and J gave up 5 bases, with 12 bases separating them. Looked up from germline, CDR1 is MDHEN and CDR2 is SYDVKM. This CDR3 has 14 amino acids.

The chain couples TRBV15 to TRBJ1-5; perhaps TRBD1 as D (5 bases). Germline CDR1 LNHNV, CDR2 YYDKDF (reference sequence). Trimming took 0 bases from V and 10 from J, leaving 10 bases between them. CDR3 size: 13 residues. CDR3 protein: CATSRDKGRPQHF. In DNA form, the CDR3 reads TGTGCCACCAGCAGAGATAAGGGGCGACCCCAGCATTTT. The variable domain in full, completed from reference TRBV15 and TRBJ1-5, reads DAMVIQNPRYQVTQFGKPVTLSCSQTLNHNVMYWYQQKSSQAPKLLFHYYDKDFNNEADTPDNFQSRRPNTSFCFLDIRSPGLGDTAMYLCATSRDKGRPQHFGDGTRLSIL.